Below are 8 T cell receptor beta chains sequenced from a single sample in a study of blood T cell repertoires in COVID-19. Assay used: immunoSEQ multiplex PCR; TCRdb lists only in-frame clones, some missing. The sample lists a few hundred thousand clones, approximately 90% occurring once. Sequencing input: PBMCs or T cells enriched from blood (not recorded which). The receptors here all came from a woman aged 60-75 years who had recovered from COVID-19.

This CDR3 reads CASSQVQGRMHTQYF. As DNA, the CDR3 is TGTGCCAGCAGCCAAGTACAGGGGAGAATGCATACGCAGTATTTT. The gene calls are TRBV3-1 (or the pseudogene TRBV3-2) and TRBJ2-3, with 7 bases aligning to TRBD1. This CDR3 has 15 residues. Germline V CDR1 and CDR2: LGHDT, YNNKEL (reference sequence). V shed 1 base, J shed 7 bases, and the junction held 8 bases outside the gene matches.

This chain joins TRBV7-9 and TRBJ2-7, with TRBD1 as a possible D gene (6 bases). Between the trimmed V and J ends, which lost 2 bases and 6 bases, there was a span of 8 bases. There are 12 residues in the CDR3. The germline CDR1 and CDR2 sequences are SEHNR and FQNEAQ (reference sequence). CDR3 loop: CASSLTGFEQYF. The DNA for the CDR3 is TGTGCCAGCAGCTTAACAGGGTTCGAGCAGTACTTC.

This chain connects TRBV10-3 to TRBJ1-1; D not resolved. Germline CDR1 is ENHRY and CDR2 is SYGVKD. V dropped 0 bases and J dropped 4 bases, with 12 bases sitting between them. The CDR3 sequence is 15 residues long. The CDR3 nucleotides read TGTGCCATCAGTGAGTCTCGCCCCGGGGTCACTGAAGCTTTCTTT. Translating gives CAISESRPGVTEAFF.

The CDR3 loop reads CATSDPSLWPYNEQFF. The CDR3 DNA reads as TGTGCCACCAGTGACCCCAGTCTTTGGCCCTACAATGAGCAGTTCTTC. V is TRBV24-1 and J is TRBJ2-1, with unresolved D. Germline lookup yields CDR1 KGHDR and CDR2 SFDVKD. This CDR3 contains 16 residues. V was clipped by 4 bases and J by 2 bases, with 14 bases between them.

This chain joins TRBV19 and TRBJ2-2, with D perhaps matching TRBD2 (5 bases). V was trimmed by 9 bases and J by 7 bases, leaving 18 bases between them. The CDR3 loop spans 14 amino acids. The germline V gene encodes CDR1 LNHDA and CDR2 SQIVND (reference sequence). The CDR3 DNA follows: TGTGCCAGCTCTCTCGGGCATGGGAGCGGGGAGCTGTTTTTT. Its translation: CASSLGHGSGELFF.

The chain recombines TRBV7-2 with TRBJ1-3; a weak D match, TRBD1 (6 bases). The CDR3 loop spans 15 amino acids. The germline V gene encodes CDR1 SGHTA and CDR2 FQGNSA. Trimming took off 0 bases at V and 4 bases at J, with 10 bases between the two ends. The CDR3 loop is CASSLATGPGNTIYF. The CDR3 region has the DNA TGTGCCAGCAGCTTAGCCACAGGGCCCGGAAACACCATATATTTT.

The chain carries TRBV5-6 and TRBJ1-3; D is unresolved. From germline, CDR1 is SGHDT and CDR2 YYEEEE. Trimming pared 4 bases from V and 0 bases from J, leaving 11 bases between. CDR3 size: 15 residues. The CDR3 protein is CASSRRAVSGNTIYF. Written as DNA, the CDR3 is TGTGCCAGCAGCCGGAGGGCGGTCTCTGGAAACACCATATATTTT.

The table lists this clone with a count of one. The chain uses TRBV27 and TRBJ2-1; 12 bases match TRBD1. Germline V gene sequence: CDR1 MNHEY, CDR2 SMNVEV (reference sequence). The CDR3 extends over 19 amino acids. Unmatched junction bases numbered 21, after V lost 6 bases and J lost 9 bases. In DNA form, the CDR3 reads TGTGCCAGCAGGAGAACTGCCGGGACAGGGGGCGTGAAGACTCTTGAGCAGTTCTTC. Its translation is CASRRTAGTGGVKTLEQFF.